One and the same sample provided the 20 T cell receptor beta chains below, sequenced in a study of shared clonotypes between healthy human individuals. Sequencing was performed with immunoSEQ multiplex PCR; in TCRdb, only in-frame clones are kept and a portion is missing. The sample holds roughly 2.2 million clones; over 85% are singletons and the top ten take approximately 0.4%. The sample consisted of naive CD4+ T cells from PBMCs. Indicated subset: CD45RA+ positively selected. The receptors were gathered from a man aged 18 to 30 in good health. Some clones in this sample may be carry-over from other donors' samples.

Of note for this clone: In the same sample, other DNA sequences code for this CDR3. CDR3 protein: CASSPRDRSYEQYF. The CDR3 bases are TGTGCCAGCAGCCCCCGCGACAGATCCTACGAGCAGTACTTC. The V call is TRBV7-8, the J call TRBJ2-7; possibly TRBD1 for D (5 bases). Germline loops: CDR1 SGHVS, CDR2 FQNEAQ. V was shortened by 5 bases and J by 1 base, with 12 bases between the two germline ends. This CDR3 comprises 14 residues.

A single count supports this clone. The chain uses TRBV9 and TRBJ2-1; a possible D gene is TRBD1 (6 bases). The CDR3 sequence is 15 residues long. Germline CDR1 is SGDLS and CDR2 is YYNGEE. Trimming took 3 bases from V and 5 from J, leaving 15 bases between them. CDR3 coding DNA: TGTGCCAGCAGCGACGGTGGACAGCCCAACAATGAGCAGTTCTTC. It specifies CASSDGGQPNNEQFF.

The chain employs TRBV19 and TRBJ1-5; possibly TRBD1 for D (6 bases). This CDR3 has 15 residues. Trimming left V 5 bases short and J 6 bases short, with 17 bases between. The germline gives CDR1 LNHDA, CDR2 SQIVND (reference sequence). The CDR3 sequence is CASSLPQGGGQPQHF. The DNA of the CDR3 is TGTGCCAGTAGTTTACCCCAGGGAGGGGGTCAGCCCCAGCATTTT.

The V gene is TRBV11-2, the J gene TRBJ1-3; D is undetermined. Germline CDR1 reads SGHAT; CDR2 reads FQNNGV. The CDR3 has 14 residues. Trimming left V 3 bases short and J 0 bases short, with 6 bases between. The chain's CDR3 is CASSLLRSGNTIYF. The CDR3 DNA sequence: TGTGCCAGCAGCTTGTTACGCTCTGGAAACACCATATATTTT.

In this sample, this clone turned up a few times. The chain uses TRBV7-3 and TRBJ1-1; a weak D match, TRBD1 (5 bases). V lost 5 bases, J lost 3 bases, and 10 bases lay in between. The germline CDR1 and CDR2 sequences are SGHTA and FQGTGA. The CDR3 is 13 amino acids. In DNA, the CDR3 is TGTGCCAGCAGCGACGGGGGTGACACTGAAGCTTTCTTT. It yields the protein CASSDGGDTEAFF.

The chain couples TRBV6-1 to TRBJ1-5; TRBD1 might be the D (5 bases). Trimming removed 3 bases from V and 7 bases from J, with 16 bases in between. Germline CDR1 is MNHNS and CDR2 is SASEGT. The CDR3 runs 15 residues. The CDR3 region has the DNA TGTGCCAGCAGTGAGGGGCAGGGTTTTCTACAGCCCCAGCATTTT. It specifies CASSEGQGFLQPQHF.

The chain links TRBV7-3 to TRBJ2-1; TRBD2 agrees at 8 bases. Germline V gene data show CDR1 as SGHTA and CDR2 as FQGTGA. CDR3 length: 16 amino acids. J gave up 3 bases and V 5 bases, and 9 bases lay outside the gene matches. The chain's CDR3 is CASSPQSGTSYNEQFF. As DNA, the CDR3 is TGTGCCAGCAGCCCTCAATCCGGGACTAGCTACAATGAGCAGTTCTTC.

CDR3 coding DNA: TGTGCCAGCAGTGTCAGCGGCCTGTCCTACAATGAGCAGTTCTTC. Protein: CASSVSGLSYNEQFF. The chain uses TRBV5-4 and TRBJ2-1; D might be TRBD2 (5 bases). Trimming pared 5 bases from V and 1 base from J, leaving 13 bases between. The CDR3 length is 15 residues. Germline V lookup: CDR1 SGHNT, CDR2 YYREEE (reference sequence).

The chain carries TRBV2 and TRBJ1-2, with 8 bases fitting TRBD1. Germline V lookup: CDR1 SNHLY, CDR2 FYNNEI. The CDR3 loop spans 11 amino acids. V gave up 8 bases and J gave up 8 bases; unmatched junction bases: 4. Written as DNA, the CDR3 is TGTGCCAGCGGGACAGGCGGAGGCTACACCTTC. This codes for CASGTGGGYTF.

CDR3 residues: CSTDRTDTQYF. The CDR3 DNA sequence: TGCAGTACGGACAGAACAGATACGCAGTATTTT. The genes are TRBV20-1 and TRBJ2-3; tentatively, D is TRBD1 (6 bases). Germline assignment: CDR1 DFQATT and CDR2 SNEGSKA (reference sequence). This CDR3 contains 11 residues. Trimming pared 8 bases from V and 3 bases from J, leaving 9 bases between.

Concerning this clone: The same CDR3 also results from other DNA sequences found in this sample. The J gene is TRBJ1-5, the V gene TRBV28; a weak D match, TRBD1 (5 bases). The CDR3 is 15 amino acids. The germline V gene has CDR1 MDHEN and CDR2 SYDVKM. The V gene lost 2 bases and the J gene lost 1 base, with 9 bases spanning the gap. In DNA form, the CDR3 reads TGTGCCAGCAGTTTAGGCGGGGGAAGCAATCAGCCCCAGCATTTT. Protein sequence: CASSLGGGSNQPQHF.

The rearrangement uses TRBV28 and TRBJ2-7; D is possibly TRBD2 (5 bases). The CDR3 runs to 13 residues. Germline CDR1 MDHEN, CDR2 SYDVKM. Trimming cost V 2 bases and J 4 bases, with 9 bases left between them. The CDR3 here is CASSLLRAYEQYF. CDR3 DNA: TGTGCCAGCAGTTTACTGAGGGCGTACGAGCAGTACTTC.

CDR3 sequence reads: CASRRDRAQQPQHF. Here the CDR3 DNA reads TGTGCCAGCAGAAGGGACAGGGCGCAACAGCCCCAGCATTTT. The gene calls are TRBV6-5 and TRBJ1-5, with 9 nucleotides matching TRBD1. Germline assignment: CDR1 MNHEY and CDR2 SVGAGI. This CDR3 is built from 14 residues. After removal of 6 bases from V and 7 bases from J, the junction contained 7 bases not matched to a gene.

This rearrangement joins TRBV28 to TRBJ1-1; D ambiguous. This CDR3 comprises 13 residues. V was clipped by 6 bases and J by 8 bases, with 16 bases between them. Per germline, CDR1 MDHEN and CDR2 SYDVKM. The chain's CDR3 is CASRDRGQMEAFF. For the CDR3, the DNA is TGTGCCAGCAGAGACCGCGGGCAGATGGAAGCTTTCTTT. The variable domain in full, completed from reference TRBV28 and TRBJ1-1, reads DVKVTQSSRYLVKRTGEKVFLECVQDMDHENMFWYRQDPGLGLRLIYFSYDVKMKEKGDIPEGYSVSREKKERFSLILESASTNQTSMYLCASRDRGQMEAFFGQGTRLTVV.

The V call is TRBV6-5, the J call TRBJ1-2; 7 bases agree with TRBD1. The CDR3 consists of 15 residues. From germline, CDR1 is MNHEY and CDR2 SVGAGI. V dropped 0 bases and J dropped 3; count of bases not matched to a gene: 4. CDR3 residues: CASSYSPGGDYGYTF. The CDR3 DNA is TGTGCCAGCAGTTACTCTCCAGGGGGAGACTATGGCTACACCTTC.

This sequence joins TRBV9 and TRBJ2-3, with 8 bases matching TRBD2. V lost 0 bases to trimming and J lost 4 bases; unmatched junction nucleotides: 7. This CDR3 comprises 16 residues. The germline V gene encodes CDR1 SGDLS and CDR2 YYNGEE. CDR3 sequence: CASSVGAGGGPDTQYF. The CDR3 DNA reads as TGTGCCAGCAGCGTAGGCGCGGGAGGCGGACCAGATACGCAGTATTTT.

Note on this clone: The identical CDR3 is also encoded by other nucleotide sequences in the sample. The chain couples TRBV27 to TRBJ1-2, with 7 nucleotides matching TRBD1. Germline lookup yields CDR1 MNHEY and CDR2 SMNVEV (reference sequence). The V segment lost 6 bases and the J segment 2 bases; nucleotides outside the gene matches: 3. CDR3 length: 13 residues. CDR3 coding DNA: TGTGCCAGCAGGCTACAGGGGAACTATGGCTACACCTTC. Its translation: CASRLQGNYGYTF.

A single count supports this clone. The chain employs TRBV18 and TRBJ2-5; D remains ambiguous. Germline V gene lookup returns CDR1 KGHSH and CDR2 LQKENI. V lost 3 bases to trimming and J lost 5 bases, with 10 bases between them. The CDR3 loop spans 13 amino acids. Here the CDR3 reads CASSPDQLETQYF. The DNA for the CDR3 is TGTGCCAGCTCACCGGACCAGTTGGAGACCCAGTACTTC. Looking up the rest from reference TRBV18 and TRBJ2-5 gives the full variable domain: NAGVMQNPRHLVRRRGQEARLRCSPMKGHSHVYWYRQLPEEGLKFMVYLQKENIIDESGMPKERFSAEFPKEGPSILRIQQVVRGDSAAYFCASSPDQLETQYFGPGTRLLVL.

The CDR3 DNA sequence: TGCGCCAGCAGCTTGGCAGCAGGCCACTATGGCTACACCTTC. This encodes CASSLAAGHYGYTF. The V gene is TRBV5-1, the J gene TRBJ1-2; no firm D call. This CDR3 region has 14 residues. The ends were cut back, 0 bases at V and 3 bases at J, with 9 bases in the middle. The germline V gene has CDR1 SGHRS and CDR2 YFSETQ.

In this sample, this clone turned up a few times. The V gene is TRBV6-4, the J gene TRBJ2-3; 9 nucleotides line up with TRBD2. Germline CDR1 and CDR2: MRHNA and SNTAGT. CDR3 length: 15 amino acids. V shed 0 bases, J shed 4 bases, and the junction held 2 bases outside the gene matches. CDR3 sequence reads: CASSDSSGSADTQYF. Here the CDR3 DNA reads TGTGCCAGCAGTGACTCTAGCGGGAGCGCAGATACGCAGTATTTT.